A single sample is the source of the 18 T cell receptor beta chains below, sequenced in a study of T cell responses to AZD1222 COVID-19 vaccine. TCRdb's copy holds only in-frame clones and misses some; the assay was immunoSEQ multiplex PCR. The sample shows approximately 180,000 clones, roughly nine tenths of them seen only once. The specimen was peripheral blood, collected on day 0 of AZD1222 vaccination. Receptor source: an adult in good health.

V usage is TRBV18 and J usage is TRBJ2-2; D is undetermined. Trimming stripped 2 bases from V and 6 bases from J, with 16 bases between. CDR3 length equals 16 residues. Germline lookup yields CDR1 KGHSH and CDR2 LQKENI. Here the CDR3 DNA reads TGTGCCAGCTCACCAAAGGCTCTTCTTCGTGCCGGGGAGCTGTTTTTT. Its translation is CASSPKALLRAGELFF.

The chain combines TRBV5-4 with TRBJ2-7; TRBD2 matches 9 bases. This CDR3 is 17 amino acids long. Germline values: CDR1 SGHNT, CDR2 YYREEE (reference sequence). V shed 3 bases and J 2 bases; nucleotides not matched to a gene: 12. For the CDR3, the DNA is TGTGCCAGCAGCTCCCAATTTAGCGGGAGAACAACCTACGAGCAGTACTTC. This translates into CASSSQFSGRTTYEQYF. Complete variable domain (other parts from reference TRBV5-4 and TRBJ2-7): ETGVTQSPTHLIKTRGQQVTLRCSSQSGHNTVSWYQQALGQGPQFIFQYYREEENGRGNFPPRFSGLQFPNYSSELNVNALELDDSALYLCASSSQFSGRTTYEQYFGPGTRLTVT.

The chain uses TRBV7-9 and TRBJ1-2; D uncertain. Germline CDR1 is SEHNR and CDR2 is FQNEAQ (reference sequence). Trimming cost V 4 bases and J 1 base, with 10 bases left between them. The CDR3 extends over 14 amino acids. As DNA, the CDR3 is TGTGCCAGCAGCTCAGCGTGGTATAACTATGGCTACACCTTC. Protein product: CASSSAWYNYGYTF.

The V and J genes are TRBV24-1 and TRBJ1-2; D unclear. The V end lost 2 bases, the J end lost 7 bases, and 13 bases lay between the germline ends. The germline V gene encodes CDR1 KGHDR and CDR2 SFDVKD. This CDR3 has 14 residues. The CDR3 spells CATSDSGLRGGYTF. The CDR3 nucleotides read TGTGCCACCAGTGATTCAGGCCTCCGGGGTGGCTACACCTTC.

The genes are TRBV7-8 and TRBJ1-5; D gene unclear. This CDR3 has 13 amino acids. Germline V gene lookup returns CDR1 SGHVS and CDR2 FQNEAQ. V dropped 0 bases and J dropped 7 bases, with 7 bases sitting between them. The DNA for the CDR3 is TGTGCCAGCAGCTTAGCGCCGAGACAGCCCCAGCATTTT. It translates to CASSLAPRQPQHF.

The rearrangement links TRBV21-1 to TRBJ2-5; TRBD2 is the table's D call and was not checked against the DNA. TRBV21-1 is deemed a pseudogene. CDR3 length: 18 residues. The CDR3 loop reads CASSKFPSSGRKEETQYF. The DNA of the CDR3 is TGTGCCAGCAGCAAATTTCCATCTAGCGGGCGTAAGGAAGAGACCCAGTACTTC.

The rearrangement uses TRBV29-1 and TRBJ2-2, with 9 positions matching TRBD2. The junction had 4 bases not matched to a gene; V was cut back by 0 bases and J by 5 bases. Germline V gives CDR1 SQVTM, CDR2 ANQGSEA. The CDR3 contains 15 residues. DNA of the CDR3: TGCAGCGTTGAAGACGCTAGCGGGACGACCGGGGAGCTGTTTTTT. Its translation is CSVEDASGTTGELFF.

The rearrangement links TRBV4-1 to TRBJ1-4; unclear D gene. V lost 0 bases to trimming and J lost 7 bases, with 6 bases between them. The germline V gene has CDR1 MGHRA and CDR2 YSYEKL. CDR3 length equals 13 residues. The CDR3 sequence is CASSQEQTEKLFF. The CDR3 DNA reads as TGCGCCAGCAGCCAAGAGCAGACTGAAAAACTGTTTTTT.

The CDR3 bases are TGCAGCGTTGAGGAGCGGGGGTTCTACGAGCAGTACTTC. Its protein is CSVEERGFYEQYF. The J gene is TRBJ2-7, the V gene TRBV29-1; 8 positions match TRBD2. The germline V gene has CDR1 SQVTM and CDR2 ANQGSEA. Trimming took 3 bases from V and 3 from J; bases not matched to a gene: 4. This CDR3 is 13 amino acids long.

The chain is built from TRBV6-5 and TRBJ2-1; 10 bases are shared with TRBD2. V gave up 11 bases and J gave up 7 bases; unmatched junction bases: 8. The germline gives CDR1 MNHEY, CDR2 SVGAGI. This CDR3 region has 13 residues. CDR3 coding DNA: TGTGCCGGACGACTAGCGGGTGCGAATGAGCAGTTCTTC. It yields the protein CAGRLAGANEQFF.

The genes are TRBV18 and TRBJ2-7; D might be TRBD1 (6 bases). The CDR3 contains 12 residues. The V and J ends lost 2 bases and 6 bases respectively, with 8 bases between them. The germline V gene encodes CDR1 KGHSH and CDR2 LQKENI. This chain's CDR3 is CASSPTGFEQYF. The CDR3 bases are TGTGCCAGCTCACCAACAGGGTTCGAGCAGTACTTC.

This clone was observed once. The V gene is TRBV3-1 (or the pseudogene TRBV3-2), the J gene TRBJ2-7; no clear D gene. The CDR3 sequence is 12 residues long. From germline, CDR1 is LGHDT and CDR2 YNNKEL (reference sequence). Trimming pared 1 base from V and 2 bases from J, leaving 3 bases between. CDR3 nucleotide sequence: TGTGCCAGCAGCCAAGTTCCCTACGAGCAGTACTTC. Translated: CASSQVPYEQYF.

This chain connects TRBV19 to TRBJ2-7, with 9 bases that match TRBD1. CDR3 length: 14 amino acids. Unmatched junction bases numbered 2, after V lost 1 base and J lost 4 bases. In germline, CDR1 is LNHDA, CDR2 SQIVND (reference sequence). The CDR3 reads CASSIGTGEYEQYF. CDR3 nucleotide sequence: TGTGCCAGTAGTATAGGGACAGGGGAATACGAGCAGTACTTC.

This clone came up once. V usage is TRBV27 and J usage is TRBJ2-1; D is undetermined. CDR3 length: 13 amino acids. The ends were cut back, 2 bases at V and 6 bases at J, with 8 bases in the middle. Germline assignment: CDR1 MNHEY and CDR2 SMNVEV (reference sequence). The CDR3 loop reads CASSLDRRNEQFF. The CDR3 coding sequence is TGTGCCAGCAGTTTAGACCGCCGCAATGAGCAGTTCTTC.

This chain uses TRBV7-8 with TRBJ2-7; D remains ambiguous. Germline CDR1 and CDR2: SGHVS and FQNEAQ. Trimming pared 3 bases from V and 7 bases from J, leaving 13 bases between. The CDR3 extends over 13 amino acids. Written as DNA, the CDR3 is TGTGCCAGCAGCTTCCAGACTGTAGAGGAGCAGTACTTC. As protein: CASSFQTVEEQYF.

The chain carries TRBV6-1 and TRBJ1-4; possible D gene TRBD1, 6 bases. V was clipped by 3 bases and J by 7 bases, with 15 bases between them. Germline V gene lookup returns CDR1 MNHNS and CDR2 SASEGT. The CDR3 has 15 residues. This CDR3 reads CASSEDTGHGEKLFF. In nucleotides, the CDR3 is TGTGCCAGCAGTGAGGATACAGGGCATGGTGAAAAACTGTTTTTT.

This clone is a singleton in its sample. V usage is TRBV3-1 (or the pseudogene TRBV3-2) and J usage is TRBJ2-1; TRBD1 aligns across 10 bases. V was clipped by 4 bases and J by 7 bases; unmatched bases: 4. Germline loops: CDR1 LGHDT, CDR2 YNNKEL (reference sequence). The CDR3 length is 14 residues. CDR3 nucleotides: TGTGCCAGCAGCCGGACAGGGGGTATTAATGAGCAGTTCTTC. It specifies CASSRTGGINEQFF.

The chain uses TRBV11-2 and TRBJ2-3; D unresolved. The V and J ends lost 4 bases and 0 bases respectively, with 2 bases between them. The CDR3 runs to 12 residues. CDR1 and CDR2 from the germline V gene are SGHAT and FQNNGV. The CDR3 DNA is TGTGCCAGCAGCTATAGCACAGATACGCAGTATTTT. It translates to CASSYSTDTQYF.